These T cell receptor beta chains were read from a single sample in a study of PD-1 blockade in classical Hodgkin lymphoma. The method was immunoSEQ multiplex PCR; TCRdb's version includes in-frame clones alone and lacks a portion of them. The repertoire holds roughly 150,000 clones, with just under 80% as singletons. The sample here was peripheral blood mononuclear cells (PBMCs), taken before the second cycle of nivolumab. These receptor sequences come from a human donor with classical Hodgkin lymphoma. Each CDR3 is given without its conserved first and last residue.

J	V	CDR3
TRBJ1-2	TRBV10-3	AISLVVDSNYGYT
TRBJ1-5	TRBV19	ASSVDRGNQPQH
TRBJ2-4	TRBV6-5	ASSFRPSGAGYIQY
TRBJ1-4	TRBV2	ASSDGYGAVNEKLF
TRBJ1-1	TRBV19	ASKYMNTEAF
TRBJ1-1	TRBV29-1	SVVMGNTEAF
TRBJ1-2	TRBV19	ASSKQGNYGYT
TRBJ1-5	TRBV29-1	SASGGGNQPQH
TRBJ1-2	TRBV6-5	ASSLQTNYGYT
TRBJ2-1	TRBV19	ASSIRGPSSYNEQF
TRBJ1-2	TRBV10-3	AISETGGSGYT
TRBJ2-5	TRBV29-1	SVQDRVQETQY
TRBJ2-2	TRBV9	ASSVFGTGELF
TRBJ2-1	TRBV5-6	ASSPGTSGALSYNEQF
TRBJ2-7	TRBV28	ASSLLAGVVEQY
TRBJ2-7	TRBV4-1	ASSQLFSTSGNYEQY
TRBJ2-7	TRBV6-1	ASRRAHEQY
TRBJ2-5	TRBV4-1	ASSQGFLETQY
TRBJ2-3	TRBV19	ASRGLTGGTDTQY
TRBJ2-7	TRBV29-1	SVLVEDYEQY
TRBJ1-5	TRBV10-3	AITTGRNQPQH
TRBJ1-6	TRBV12-5	ASAPGTDNSPLH
TRBJ1-2	TRBV7-2	ASSLGARGRLRGYT
TRBJ2-3	TRBV10-3	AISEGLAGDSGTDTQY
TRBJ2-1	TRBV12-5	ASGLSGGYEQF
TRBJ2-2	TRBV7-2	ASSSIGRRPYGGELF
TRBJ1-2	TRBV10-3	AISASGTGGSGYT
TRBJ1-4	TRBV19	ASSGGKLF
TRBJ1-4	TRBV6-5	ASSPRQGGEKLF
TRBJ2-7	TRBV7-9	ASSLTRDRPYEQY
TRBJ1-5	TRBV5-4	ASSHGAAGDQPQH
TRBJ2-7	TRBV27	ASSLLGGPLSYEQY
TRBJ2-2	TRBV9	ASSFALAGGEMYTGELF
TRBJ1-2	TRBV10-3	ATSDSLGGYT
TRBJ2-2	TRBV19	ASSIWGQGNTGELF
TRBJ1-1	TRBV29-1	SVVSPGDTEAF
TRBJ2-1	TRBV9	ASSVEPLVDEQF
TRBJ1-2	TRBV5-1	ASSLVADTNYGYT
TRBJ2-5	TRBV5-4	ASSPRLASQETQY
TRBJ1-2	TRBV19	ASSLTSRGLSNYGYT
TRBJ2-2	TRBV25-1	ASSAGTRAGELF
TRBJ2-7	TRBV6-1	ASSERKGTASYEQY
TRBJ1-2	TRBV2	ASRRGQGKNYGYT
TRBJ1-3	TRBV7-2	ASSLGGAGNTIY
TRBJ2-3	TRBV28	ASSFGGTTDTQY
TRBJ2-2	TRBV7-3	ASSPPGTGNTGELF
TRBJ1-2	TRBV10-3	AISESTGNYGYT
TRBJ1-2	TRBV25-1	ASSVHRGLGYGYT